The rows below give T cell receptor beta chains drawn from one sample of a study of graft-versus-host responses after intestinal transplantation. Assay: immunoSEQ multiplex PCR; the TCRdb copy retains only in-frame clones and omits some. The sample consists of 90,000 to 150,000 clones, 95% of them appearing once. Their antigens are not known. The sequencing here drew on unstimulated CD8+ T cells sorted from spleen or lymph node cells, taken before intestinal transplant. These receptor sequences come from a human donor who received an intestinal transplant. Both conserved end residues are part of each CDR3. D genes are given only for firm matches. For some rows the clone size is stated as once, few or many, or as a class when expanded; others skip it.

-	TRBV2	TRBJ1-5	TRBD1	CASRAGTVWNQPQHF	TGTGCCAGCAGGGCCGGGACAGTGTGGAACCAGCCCCAGCATTTT
-	TRBV13	TRBJ2-1	TRBD1	CASSGRQGRMFF	TGTGCCAGCAGCGGGAGACAGGGAAGGATGTTCTTC
-	TRBV11-3	TRBJ2-1	-	CASSLGSNEQFF	TGTGCCAGCAGCTTAGGTAGCAATGAGCAGTTCTTC
-	TRBV28	TRBJ2-2	-	CASSREPNTGELFF	TGTGCCAGCAGTCGGGAGCCGAACACCGGGGAGCTGTTTTTT
-	TRBV28	TRBJ2-7	-	CVSSLGERTPEQYF	TGTGTCAGCAGCCTAGGGGAAAGGACACCCGAGCAGTACTTC
-	TRBV7-8	TRBJ2-2	-	CASSLVAGVNTGELFF	TGTGCCAGCAGCTTAGTGGCAGGGGTCAACACCGGGGAGCTGTTTTTT
-	TRBV18	TRBJ2-2	-	CASSLRDKGREGELFF	TGTGCCAGCTCACTCCGGGACAAAGGTCGTGAGGGGGAGCTGTTTTTT
-	TRBV6-4	TRBJ1-5	-	CASSDVAGDQPQHF	TGTGCCAGCAGTGACGTGGCAGGGGATCAGCCCCAGCATTTT
-	TRBV7-9	TRBJ2-7	-	CASSLAGGRSYEQYF	TGTGCCAGCAGCTTAGCCGGGGGAAGGTCCTACGAGCAGTACTTC
-	TRBV6-5	TRBJ1-1	-	CASSYSGGGGTEAFF	TGTGCCAGCAGTTATAGTGGAGGAGGAGGAACTGAAGCTTTCTTT
-	TRBV4-3	TRBJ1-4	TRBD1	CASSAGTGNEKLFF	TGCGCCAGCAGCGCCGGGACAGGGAATGAAAAACTGTTTTTT
-	TRBV4-2	TRBJ2-7	TRBD1	CASSPDRGPYEQYF	TGTGCCAGCAGCCCCGACAGGGGTCCCTACGAGCAGTACTTC
once	TRBV28	TRBJ1-1	-	CASSPTDSSLDTEAFF	TGTGCCAGCAGTCCGACAGACTCTTCCTTGGACACTGAAGCTTTCTTT
-	TRBV7-3	TRBJ2-7	TRBD1	CASSLTGTGGYEQYF	TGTGCCAGCAGCTTAACGGGGACAGGGGGCTACGAGCAGTACTTC
-	TRBV13	TRBJ1-4	-	CASSPSDATTNEKLFF	TGTGCCAGCAGCCCATCGGACGCCACAACTAATGAAAAACTGTTTTTT
-	TRBV4-1	TRBJ1-1	-	CASSQGQLNTEAFF	TGCGCCAGCAGCCAAGGACAGCTGAACACTGAAGCTTTCTTT
-	TRBV28	TRBJ2-3	-	CASSLTLSDTQYF	TGTGCCAGCAGTTTGACCCTTTCAGATACGCAGTATTTT
-	TRBV19	TRBJ1-5	-	CASSIMGYSNQPQHF	TGTGCCAGTAGTATCATGGGATATAGCAATCAGCCCCAGCATTTT
-	TRBV7-9	TRBJ2-1	-	CASRPPPGNEQFF	TGTGCCAGCAGGCCGCCGCCCGGGAATGAGCAGTTCTTC
-	TRBV7-8	TRBJ2-3	-	CASSPSSSPSTDTQYF	TGTGCCAGCAGCCCCTCGTCTAGCCCGAGCACAGATACGCAGTATTTT
-	TRBV27	TRBJ1-5	-	CASSPGFGGNQPQHF	TGTGCCAGCAGTCCAGGGTTCGGGGGCAATCAGCCCCAGCATTTT
-	TRBV9	TRBJ2-5	-	CASSGIEETQYF	TGTGCCAGCAGCGGGATCGAAGAGACCCAGTACTTC
-	TRBV19	TRBJ2-7	-	CASSIRDEQYF	TGTGCCAGTAGTATCAGGGACGAGCAGTACTTC
-	TRBV6-5	TRBJ2-7	-	CASSQSLGDTYEQYF	TGTGCCAGCAGCCAGAGTCTGGGGGACACCTACGAGCAGTACTTC
-	TRBV5-5	TRBJ2-3	-	CASSPLPYSTDTQYF	TGTGCCAGCAGCCCCCTACCCTATAGCACAGATACGCAGTATTTT
-	TRBV27	TRBJ2-1	-	CASSTIPGLYNEQFF	TGTGCCAGCAGTACAATCCCGGGCCTCTACAATGAGCAGTTCTTC
-	TRBV9	TRBJ2-1	-	CASSADPNEQFF	TGTGCCAGCAGCGCCGACCCCAATGAGCAGTTCTTC